This TCR beta chain appears in the sequencing data of a study of regulatory T cells in long-lasting Graves disease. Study outcomes and limitations: Favored usage of TRBV28, TRBJ1-2 and TRBJ2-5 was recorded in persistent disease.

Trimming cost V 6 bases and J 3 bases, with 15 bases left between them. The CDR3 totals 14 residues. The germline gives CDR1 MNHEY, CDR2 SMNVEV (reference sequence). This clonotype was observed many times. Its matching antigen is unknown. Assembly of TCR beta libraries relied on iRepertoire HTBI primers together with Arm-PCR of CDR3 regions. TCRdb fed the multiplex PCR reads into MiXCR, producing one record per CDR3 protein. The sample includes approximately 560,000 distinct CDR3 sequences, around 16% of them seen just once. Time point here: newly diagnosed GD, antithyroid drugs for less than 3 months. The TCR library used RNA extracted from PBMCs. This same sample was also part of a study on T cells in Graves' hyperthyroidism and ophthalmopathy. As that report states: First-round RT-PCR of the TCR CDR3 relied on the HTBI primer set. Blood samples included most of the expanded thyroid clonotypes exceeding 0.001.

V gene TRBV27 combines with J gene TRBJ2-7; TRBD1 is a possible D gene (7 bases). The source of this sequence is a man aged 18-30 years with Graves disease. This material consisted of peripheral blood mononuclear cells (PBMCs), taken at new diagnosis, from a patient treated with antithyroid drugs. The CDR3 here is CASRPAGGGYEQYF. CDR3 nucleotides: TGTGCCAGCAGGCCGGCAGGGGGAGGCTACGAGCAGTACTTC.